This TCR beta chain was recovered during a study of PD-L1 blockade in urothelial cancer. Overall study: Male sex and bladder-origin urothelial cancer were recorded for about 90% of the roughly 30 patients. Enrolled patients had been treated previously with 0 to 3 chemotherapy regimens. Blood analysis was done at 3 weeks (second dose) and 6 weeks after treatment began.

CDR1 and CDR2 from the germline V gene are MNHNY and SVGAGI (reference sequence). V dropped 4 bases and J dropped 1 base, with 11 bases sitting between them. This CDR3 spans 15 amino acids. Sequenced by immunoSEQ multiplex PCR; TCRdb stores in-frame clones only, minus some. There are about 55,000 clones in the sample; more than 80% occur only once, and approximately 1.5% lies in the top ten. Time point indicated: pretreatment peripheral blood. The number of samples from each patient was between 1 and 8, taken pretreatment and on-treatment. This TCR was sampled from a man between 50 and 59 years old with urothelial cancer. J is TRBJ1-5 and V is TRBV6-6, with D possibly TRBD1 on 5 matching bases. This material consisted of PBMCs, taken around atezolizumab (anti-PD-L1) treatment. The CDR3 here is CASSWWQGSNQPQHF. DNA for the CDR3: TGTGCCAGCAGTTGGTGGCAGGGAAGCAATCAGCCCCAGCATTTT.